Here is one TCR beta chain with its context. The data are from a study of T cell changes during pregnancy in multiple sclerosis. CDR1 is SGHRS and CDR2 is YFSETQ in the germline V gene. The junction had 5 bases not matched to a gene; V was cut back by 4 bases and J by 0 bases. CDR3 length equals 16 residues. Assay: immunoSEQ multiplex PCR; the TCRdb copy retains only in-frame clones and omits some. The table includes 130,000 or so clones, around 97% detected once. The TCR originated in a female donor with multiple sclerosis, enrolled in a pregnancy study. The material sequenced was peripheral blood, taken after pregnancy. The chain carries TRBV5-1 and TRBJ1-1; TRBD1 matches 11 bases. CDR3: CASSPGTGGLNTEAFF. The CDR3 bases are TGCGCCAGCAGCCCGGGGACAGGGGGTTTGAACACTGAAGCTTTCTTT.